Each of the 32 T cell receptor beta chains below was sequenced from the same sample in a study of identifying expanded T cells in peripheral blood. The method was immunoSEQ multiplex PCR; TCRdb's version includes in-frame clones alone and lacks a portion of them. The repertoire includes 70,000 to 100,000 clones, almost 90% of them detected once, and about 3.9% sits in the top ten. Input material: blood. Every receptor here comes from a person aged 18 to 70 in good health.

The CDR3 DNA sequence: TGTGCCAGCAGCCCCACCCCGGGAAACGATTACGAGCAGTACTTC. This codes for CASSPTPGNDYEQYF. The genes are TRBV27 and TRBJ2-7; TRBD2 might be the D (5 bases). The V gene's germline CDR1 is MNHEY and CDR2 SMNVEV (reference sequence). CDR3 size: 15 residues. The ends were cut back, 6 bases at V and 4 bases at J, with 19 bases in the middle.

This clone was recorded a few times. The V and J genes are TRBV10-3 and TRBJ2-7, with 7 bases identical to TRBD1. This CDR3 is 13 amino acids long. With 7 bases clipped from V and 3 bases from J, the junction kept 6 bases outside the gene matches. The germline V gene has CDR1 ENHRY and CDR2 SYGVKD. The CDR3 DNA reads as TGTGCCATCAATCCGGACAGGAGCTACGAGCAGTACTTC. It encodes CAINPDRSYEQYF.

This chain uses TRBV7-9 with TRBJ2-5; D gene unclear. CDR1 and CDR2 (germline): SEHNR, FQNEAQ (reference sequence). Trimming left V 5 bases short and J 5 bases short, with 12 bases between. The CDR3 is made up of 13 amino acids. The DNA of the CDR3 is TGTGCCAGCAGCCTTGGGTTACGGGAGACCCAGTACTTC. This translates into CASSLGLRETQYF.

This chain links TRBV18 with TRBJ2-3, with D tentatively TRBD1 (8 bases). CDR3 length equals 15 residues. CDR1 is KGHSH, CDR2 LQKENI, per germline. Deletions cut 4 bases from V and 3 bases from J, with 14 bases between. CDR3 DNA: TGTGCCAGCTCACGACAGGGGAGGGGGACAGATACGCAGTATTTT. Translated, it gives CASSRQGRGTDTQYF.

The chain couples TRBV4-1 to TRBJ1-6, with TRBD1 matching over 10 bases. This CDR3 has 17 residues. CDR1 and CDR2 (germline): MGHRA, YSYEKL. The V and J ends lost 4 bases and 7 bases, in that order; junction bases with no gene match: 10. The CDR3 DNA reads TGCGCCAGCAGCCCCCACCCCCCGGGACAGGGGAATTCACCCCTCCACTTT. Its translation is CASSPHPPGQGNSPLHF.

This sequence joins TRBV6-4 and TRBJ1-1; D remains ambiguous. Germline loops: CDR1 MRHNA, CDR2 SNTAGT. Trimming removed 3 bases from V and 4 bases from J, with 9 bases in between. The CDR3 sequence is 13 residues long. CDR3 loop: CASSEARATEAFF. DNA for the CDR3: TGTGCCAGCAGTGAGGCGAGGGCCACTGAAGCTTTCTTT.

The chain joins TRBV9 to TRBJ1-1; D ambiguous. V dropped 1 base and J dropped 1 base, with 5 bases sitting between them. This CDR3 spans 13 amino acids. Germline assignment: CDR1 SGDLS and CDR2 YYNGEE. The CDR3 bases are TGTGCCAGCAGCGTAATCCAGAACACTGAAGCTTTCTTT. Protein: CASSVIQNTEAFF.

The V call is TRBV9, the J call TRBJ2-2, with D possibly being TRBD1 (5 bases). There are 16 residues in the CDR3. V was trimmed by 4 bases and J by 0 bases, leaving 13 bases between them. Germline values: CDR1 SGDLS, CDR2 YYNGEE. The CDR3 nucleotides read TGTGCCAGCAGCCCTTTCTCAGGGTCGAACACCGGGGAGCTGTTTTTT. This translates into CASSPFSGSNTGELFF. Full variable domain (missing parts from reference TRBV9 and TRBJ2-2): DSGVTQTPKHLITATGQRVTLRCSPRSGDLSVYWYQQSLDQGLQFLIQYYNGEERAKGNILERFSAQQFPDLHSELNLSSLELGDSALYFCASSPFSGSNTGELFFGEGSRLTVL.

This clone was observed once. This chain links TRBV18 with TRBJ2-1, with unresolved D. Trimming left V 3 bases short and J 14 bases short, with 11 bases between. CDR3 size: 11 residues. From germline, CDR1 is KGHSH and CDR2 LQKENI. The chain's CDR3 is CASSPAPMEFF. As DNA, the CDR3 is TGTGCCAGCTCACCGGCACCAATGGAGTTCTTC.

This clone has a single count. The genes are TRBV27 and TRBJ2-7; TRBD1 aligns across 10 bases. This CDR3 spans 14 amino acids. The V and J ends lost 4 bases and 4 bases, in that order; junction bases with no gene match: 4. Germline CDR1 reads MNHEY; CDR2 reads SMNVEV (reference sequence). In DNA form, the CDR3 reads TGTGCCAGCAGTTCCCGGACAGGGGGGTACGAGCAGTACTTC. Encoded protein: CASSSRTGGYEQYF.

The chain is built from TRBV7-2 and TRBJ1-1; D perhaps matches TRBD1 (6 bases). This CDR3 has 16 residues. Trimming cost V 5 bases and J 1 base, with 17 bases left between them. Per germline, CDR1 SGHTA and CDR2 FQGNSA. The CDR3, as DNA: TGTGCCAGCAGCCAACGGCGGGGCAGGGGGAACACTGAAGCTTTCTTT. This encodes CASSQRRGRGNTEAFF. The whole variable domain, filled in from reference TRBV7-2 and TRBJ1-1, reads GAGVSQSPSNKVTEKGKDVELRCDPISGHTALYWYRQSLGQGLEFLIYFQGNSAPDKSGLPSDRFSAERTGGSVSTLTIQRTQQEDSAVYLCASSQRRGRGNTEAFFGQGTRLTVV.

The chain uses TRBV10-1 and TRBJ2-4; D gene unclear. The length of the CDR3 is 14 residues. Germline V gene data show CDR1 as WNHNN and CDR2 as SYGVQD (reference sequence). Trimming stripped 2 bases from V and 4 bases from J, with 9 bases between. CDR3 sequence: CASSEDPGKNIQYF. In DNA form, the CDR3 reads TGCGCCAGCAGTGAGGACCCCGGGAAAAACATTCAGTACTTC.

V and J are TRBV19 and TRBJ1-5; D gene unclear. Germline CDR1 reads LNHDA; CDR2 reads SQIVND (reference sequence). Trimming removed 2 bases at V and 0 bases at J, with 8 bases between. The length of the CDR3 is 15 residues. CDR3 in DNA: TGTGCCAGTAGTATACAGATATATAGCAATCAGCCCCAGCATTTT. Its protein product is CASSIQIYSNQPQHF.

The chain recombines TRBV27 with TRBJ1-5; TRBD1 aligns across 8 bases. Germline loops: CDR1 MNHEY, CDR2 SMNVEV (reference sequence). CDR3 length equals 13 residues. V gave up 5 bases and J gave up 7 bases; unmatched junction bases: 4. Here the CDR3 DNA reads TGTGCCAGCAGTCGGACAGGGAGCCAGCCCCAGCATTTT. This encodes CASSRTGSQPQHF.

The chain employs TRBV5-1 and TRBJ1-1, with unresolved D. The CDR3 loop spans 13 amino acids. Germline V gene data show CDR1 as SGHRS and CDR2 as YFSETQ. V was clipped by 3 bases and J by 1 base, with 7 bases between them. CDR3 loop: CASSSPPNTEAFF. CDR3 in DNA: TGCGCCAGCAGCTCCCCCCCGAACACTGAAGCTTTCTTT.

The CDR3 DNA sequence: TGTGCTAGTGGCTACGTAAATTATGGCTACACCTTC. Its protein product is CASGYVNYGYTF. The V gene is TRBV12-5, the J gene TRBJ1-2; D remains ambiguous. Germline V gives CDR1 LGHNT, CDR2 FRNRAP. The CDR3 runs to 12 residues. V lost 6 bases and J lost 5, with 10 bases in between.

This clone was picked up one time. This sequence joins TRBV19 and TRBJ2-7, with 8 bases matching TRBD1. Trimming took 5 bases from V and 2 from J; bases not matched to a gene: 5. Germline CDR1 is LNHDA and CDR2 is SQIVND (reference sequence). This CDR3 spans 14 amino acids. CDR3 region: CASSPDRATYEQYF. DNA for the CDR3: TGTGCCAGTAGTCCGGACAGGGCCACCTACGAGCAGTACTTC.

The CDR3 bases are TGTGCCAGCAGCTTGGAGCGGCGCTACGAGCAGTACTTC. As protein: CASSLERRYEQYF. The chain links TRBV5-5 to TRBJ2-7, with D possibly TRBD2 on 5 matching bases. Germline CDR1 is SGHKS and CDR2 is YYEKEE (reference sequence). The V and J ends lost 0 bases and 3 bases respectively, with 7 bases between them. The length of the CDR3 is 13 residues. Full variable domain (remainder filled in from reference TRBV5-5 and TRBJ2-7): DAGVTQSPTHLIKTRGQQVTLRCSPISGHKSVSWYQQVLGQGPQFIFQYYEKEERGRGNFPDRFSARQFPNYSSELNVNALLLGDSALYLCASSLERRYEQYFGPGTRLTVT.

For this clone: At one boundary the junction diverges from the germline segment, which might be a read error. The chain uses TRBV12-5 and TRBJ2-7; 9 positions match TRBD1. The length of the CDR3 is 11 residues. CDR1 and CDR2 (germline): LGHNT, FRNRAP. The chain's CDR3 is CASGLDRGPNF. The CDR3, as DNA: TGTGCTAGTGGTTTGGACAGGGGGCCAAACTTC.

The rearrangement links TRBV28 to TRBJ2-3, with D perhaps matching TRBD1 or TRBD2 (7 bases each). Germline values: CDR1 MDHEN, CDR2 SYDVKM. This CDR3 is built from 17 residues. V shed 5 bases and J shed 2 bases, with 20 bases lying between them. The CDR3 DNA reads TGTGCCAGCAGTCTCGGGAAGGGAGGGGGCCCCACAGATACGCAGTATTTT. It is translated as CASSLGKGGGPTDTQYF.

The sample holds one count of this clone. The DNA for the CDR3 is TGTGCCAGCAGGTTCTCCGGGGCAGGCTCGTCTGGAAACACCATATATTTT. This codes for CASRFSGAGSSGNTIYF. J is TRBJ1-3 and V is TRBV28, with a tentative D call TRBD1 (5 bases). The germline gives CDR1 MDHEN, CDR2 SYDVKM. The CDR3 runs 17 residues. Trimming cost V 6 bases and J 1 base, with 19 bases left between them.

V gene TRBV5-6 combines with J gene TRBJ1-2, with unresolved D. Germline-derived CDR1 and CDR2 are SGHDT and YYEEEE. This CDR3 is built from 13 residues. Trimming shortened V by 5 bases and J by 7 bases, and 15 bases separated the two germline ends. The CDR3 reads CASRSTLISGYTF. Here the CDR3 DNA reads TGTGCCAGCAGGTCAACCCTCATCTCTGGCTACACCTTC.

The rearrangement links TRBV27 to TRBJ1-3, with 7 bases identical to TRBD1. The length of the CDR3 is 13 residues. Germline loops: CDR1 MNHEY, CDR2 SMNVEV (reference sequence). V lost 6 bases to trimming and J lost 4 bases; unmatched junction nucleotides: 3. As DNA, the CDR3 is TGTGCCAGCAGCACAGGGGACGGAAACACCATATATTTT. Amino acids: CASSTGDGNTIYF.

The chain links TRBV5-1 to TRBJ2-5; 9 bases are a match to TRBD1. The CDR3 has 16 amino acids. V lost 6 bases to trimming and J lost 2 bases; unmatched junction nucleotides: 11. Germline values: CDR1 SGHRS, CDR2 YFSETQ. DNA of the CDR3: TGCGCCAGCACTCTGGGGGGGACAGGGAATCAAGAGACCCAGTACTTC. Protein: CASTLGGTGNQETQYF.

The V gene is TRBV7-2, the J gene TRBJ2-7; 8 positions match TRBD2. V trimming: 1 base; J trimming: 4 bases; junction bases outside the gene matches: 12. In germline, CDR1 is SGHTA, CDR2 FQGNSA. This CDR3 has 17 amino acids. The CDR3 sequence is CASSLVVAGNGGYEQYF. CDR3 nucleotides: TGTGCCAGCAGCTTAGTAGTAGCGGGGAATGGGGGGTACGAGCAGTACTTC.

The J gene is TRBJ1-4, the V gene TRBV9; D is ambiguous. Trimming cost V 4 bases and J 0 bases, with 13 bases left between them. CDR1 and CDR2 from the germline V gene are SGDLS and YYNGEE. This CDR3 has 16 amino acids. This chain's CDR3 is CASSPLLGSTNEKLFF. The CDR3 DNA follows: TGTGCCAGCAGCCCCCTGTTGGGTTCAACTAATGAAAAACTGTTTTTT.

This chain's CDR3 is CASSLSGTGVEGTNEKLFF. DNA of the CDR3: TGTGCCAGCAGTTTATCCGGGACAGGGGTGGAGGGAACTAATGAAAAACTGTTTTTT. This rearrangement joins TRBV28 to TRBJ1-4, with TRBD1 matching 10 bases. Germline CDR1 MDHEN, CDR2 SYDVKM. V lost 1 base and J lost 1; bases outside the gene matches: 9. CDR3 length: 19 amino acids.

This chain's CDR3 is CASSLGVGDTQYF. Here the CDR3 DNA reads TGTGCCAGCAGCTTAGGGGTGGGAGATACGCAGTATTTT. V usage is TRBV7-3 and J usage is TRBJ2-3; no firm D call. V was clipped by 2 bases and J by 5 bases, with 8 bases between them. The CDR3 spans 13 residues. Germline V gene sequence: CDR1 SGHTA, CDR2 FQGTGA.

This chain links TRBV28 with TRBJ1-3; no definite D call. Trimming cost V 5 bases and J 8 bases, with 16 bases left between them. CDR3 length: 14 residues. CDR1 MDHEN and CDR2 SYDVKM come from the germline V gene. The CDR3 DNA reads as TGTGCCAGCAGTCCTCCCTCCCCGGGCCACACCATATATTTT. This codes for CASSPPSPGHTIYF.

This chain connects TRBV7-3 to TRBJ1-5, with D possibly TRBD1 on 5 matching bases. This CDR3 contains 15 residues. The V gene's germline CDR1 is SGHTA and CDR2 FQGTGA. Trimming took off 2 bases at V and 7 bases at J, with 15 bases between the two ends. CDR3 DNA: TGTGCCAGCAGCTTAGTTGGGCAGGGTGGACAGCCCCAGCATTTT. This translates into CASSLVGQGGQPQHF.

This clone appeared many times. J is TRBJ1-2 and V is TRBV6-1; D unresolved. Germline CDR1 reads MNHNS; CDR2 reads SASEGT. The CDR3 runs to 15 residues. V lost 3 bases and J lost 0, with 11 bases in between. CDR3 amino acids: CASSEESGPNYGYTF. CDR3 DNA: TGTGCCAGCAGTGAGGAAAGCGGACCTAACTATGGCTACACCTTC.

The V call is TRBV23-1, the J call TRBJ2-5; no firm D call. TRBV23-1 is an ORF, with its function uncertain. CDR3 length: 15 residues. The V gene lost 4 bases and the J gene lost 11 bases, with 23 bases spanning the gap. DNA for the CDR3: TGCGCCAGCAGTCCCATCAGTACCATCAGAAGAGATCAGTACTTC. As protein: CASSPISTIRRDQYF.